The source of this T cell receptor (beta chain) is a study of T cell responses to AZD1222 COVID-19 vaccine. Regarding the study as a whole: Nearly half of spike-specific TCRs reportedly target variant regions that are unmutated in the B.1.351 and B.1.1.7 variants. Of the AZD1222 recipients, only 5 to 7 were seropositive at baseline. Along spike, vaccine-associated CD4 TCRs were found throughout, with dominance at 160-218 and 743-854. Repertoires in all cases were sampled only once the peak T cell response had passed.

Regarding this clone: Its antigen is unknown.

Assay used: immunoSEQ multiplex PCR; TCRdb lists only in-frame clones, some missing. The profile shows some 60,000 clones, roughly 89% of them singletons. V lost 3 bases and J lost 6, with 10 bases in between. Germline lookup yields CDR1 SGHRS and CDR2 YFSETQ. The CDR3 consists of 12 residues. The J gene is TRBJ2-7, the V gene TRBV5-1; D assignment may be TRBD1 or TRBD2 (5 bases each). This material consisted of peripheral blood, taken 28 days after the second AZD1222 dose. This clonotype originated in an adult who received the AZD1222 COVID-19 vaccine. In DNA form, the CDR3 reads TGCGCCAGCAGCTACCAGGGAGTCGAGCAGTACTTC. Translated, it gives CASSYQGVEQYF. The full variable domain, its missing parts supplied by reference TRBV5-1 and TRBJ2-7, is KAGVTQTPRYLIKTRGQQVTLSCSPISGHRSVSWYQQTPGQGLQFLFEYFSETQRNKGNFPGRFSGRQFSNSRSEMNVSTLELGDSALYLCASSYQGVEQYFGPGTRLTVT.